The 21 T cell receptor beta chains presented below share a single source sample, sequenced in a study of CD8 T cells in Susac syndrome. Random hexamers primed reverse transcription of about 0.45 to 1 ug RNA. Each CDR3 protein is one row after TCRdb ran MiXCR on the immunoSEQ multiplex PCR reads. The sample carries approximately 70,000 distinct CDR3 sequences, 95% recorded once. The sequencing input was CD8+ T cells from PBMCs. These receptors all come from a human donor in good health.

The chain is built from TRBV4-1 and TRBJ1-6; D gene ambiguous. The CDR3 spans 15 residues. The germline V and J ends were trimmed by 0 bases and 10 bases, with 13 bases remaining between them. In germline, CDR1 is MGHRA, CDR2 YSYEKL. CDR3: CASSQDTGEGSPLHF. CDR3 bases: TGCGCCAGCAGCCAAGATACCGGGGAAGGCTCACCCCTCCACTTT.

The chain uses TRBV27 and TRBJ2-7; tentative D call: TRBD2 (5 bases). Per germline, CDR1 MNHEY and CDR2 SMNVEV (reference sequence). The V end lost 3 bases, the J end lost 5 bases, and 11 bases lay between the germline ends. The CDR3 consists of 13 residues. This CDR3 is CASSFLAGNEQYF. The CDR3, as DNA: TGTGCCAGCAGTTTTTTGGCCGGGAACGAGCAGTACTTC.

The chain couples TRBV27 to TRBJ2-2; D not resolved. Germline assignment: CDR1 MNHEY and CDR2 SMNVEV (reference sequence). The V and J ends lost 8 bases and 0 bases respectively, with 10 bases between them. The CDR3 runs to 14 residues. As DNA, the CDR3 is TGTGCCAGCCGTTGGACGTCGAACACCGGGGAGCTGTTTTTT. It encodes CASRWTSNTGELFF.

CDR3 amino acids: CASSLDWVSEQYF. DNA for the CDR3: TGCGCCAGCAGCTTGGATTGGGTCTCCGAGCAGTACTTC. The chain is built from TRBV5-1 and TRBJ2-7; D not resolved. The V end lost 0 bases, the J end lost 6 bases, and 10 bases lay between the germline ends. This CDR3 is built from 13 residues. In germline, CDR1 is SGHRS, CDR2 YFSETQ. Full variable domain (remainder filled in from reference TRBV5-1 and TRBJ2-7): KAGVTQTPRYLIKTRGQQVTLSCSPISGHRSVSWYQQTPGQGLQFLFEYFSETQRNKGNFPGRFSGRQFSNSRSEMNVSTLELGDSALYLCASSLDWVSEQYFGPGTRLTVT.

The V and J genes are TRBV9 and TRBJ2-7; tentatively, D is TRBD2 (6 bases). The CDR3 has 13 residues. With 2 bases removed from V and 7 bases from J, the gap between germline ends came to 13 bases. The germline V gene encodes CDR1 SGDLS and CDR2 YYNGEE. In DNA, the CDR3 is TGTGCCAGCAGCGTCTGGGACTTGGGAGAGCAGTACTTC. Translated, it gives CASSVWDLGEQYF.

The chain couples TRBV15 to TRBJ1-4; 8 nucleotides match TRBD1. Germline V gene sequence: CDR1 LNHNV, CDR2 YYDKDF (reference sequence). Trimming at V came to 2 bases and at J to 7 bases, leaving 6 bases not matched to a gene. CDR3 size: 15 residues. CDR3 amino acids: CATSRHQGAGEKLFF. The CDR3 coding sequence is TGTGCCACCAGCAGACATCAGGGGGCGGGTGAAAAACTGTTTTTT.

The gene calls are TRBV12-3 or TRBV12-4 and TRBJ2-1; no clear D gene. V was pared by 6 bases and J by 8 bases, with 11 bases between. The CDR3 length is 12 residues. Here the CDR3 reads CASSVGWDEQFF. The CDR3 coding sequence is TGTGCCAGCAGCGTGGGGTGGGATGAGCAGTTCTTC.

The CDR3 region has the DNA TGTGCCAGCAGTTTATCAGGGGGGAGGACTGAAGCTTTCTTT. Translated: CASSLSGGRTEAFF. The genes are TRBV27 and TRBJ1-1, with D maybe TRBD1 (6 bases). Between the trimmed V and J ends, which lost 0 bases and 5 bases, there was a span of 10 bases. The CDR3 covers 14 residues. The germline V gene has CDR1 MNHEY and CDR2 SMNVEV (reference sequence).

The genes are TRBV9 and TRBJ2-3, with D perhaps being TRBD1 or TRBD2 (7 bases each). The CDR3 has 15 residues. Germline CDR1 and CDR2: SGDLS and YYNGEE. Trimming pared 7 bases from V and 5 bases from J, leaving 20 bases between. The CDR3 loop reads CASSKGAGALDTQYF. The DNA of the CDR3 is TGTGCCAGCTCCAAGGGGGCGGGGGCCCTAGATACGCAGTATTTT. Combining the CDR3 with reference TRBV9 and TRBJ2-3 gives the whole variable domain DSGVTQTPKHLITATGQRVTLRCSPRSGDLSVYWYQQSLDQGLQFLIQYYNGEERAKGNILERFSAQQFPDLHSELNLSSLELGDSALYFCASSKGAGALDTQYFGPGTRLTVL.

This sequence joins TRBV4-1 and TRBJ2-7, with D possibly being TRBD1 (5 bases). Germline-derived CDR1 and CDR2 are MGHRA and YSYEKL. V gave up 3 bases and J gave up 3 bases, with 9 bases separating them. The CDR3 loop spans 13 amino acids. Here the CDR3 DNA reads TGCGCCAGCAGCCAGATACAGGACTACGAGCAGTACTTC. Protein sequence: CASSQIQDYEQYF.

This clonotype was seen a single time. This rearrangement joins TRBV3-1 to TRBJ2-5; a possible D gene is TRBD2 (5 bases). This CDR3 contains 13 residues. The V gene's germline CDR1 is LGHDT and CDR2 YNNKEL (reference sequence). Trimming removed 2 bases at V and 4 bases at J, with 8 bases between. The CDR3 spells CASSQLSGETQYF. CDR3 nucleotide sequence: TGTGCCAGCAGCCAATTAAGCGGAGAGACCCAGTACTTC.

V is TRBV2 and J is TRBJ2-3, with D tentatively TRBD1 (6 bases). Germline V gene lookup returns CDR1 SNHLY and CDR2 FYNNEI. This CDR3 contains 16 residues. Trimming took 6 bases from V and 4 from J, leaving 20 bases between them. CDR3 amino acids: CASRSRTALGPDTQYF. CDR3 bases: TGTGCCAGCAGAAGCAGGACAGCCCTCGGGCCAGATACGCAGTATTTT.

This clonotype was observed once. This chain connects TRBV7-9 to TRBJ2-7, with 9 bases that match TRBD1. The V gene's germline CDR1 is SEHNR and CDR2 FQNEAQ (reference sequence). The ends lost 5 bases at V and 3 bases at J; junction bases unmatched: 8. This CDR3 comprises 15 residues. In DNA, the CDR3 is TGTGCCAGCAGCCCTGGGACAGGGCCGATCTACGAGCAGTACGTC. It is translated as CASSPGTGPIYEQYV.

This chain connects TRBV4-1 to TRBJ2-3; no clear D gene. Between the trimmed V and J ends, which lost 1 base and 2 bases, there was a span of 10 bases. This CDR3 has 15 amino acids. Germline V CDR1 and CDR2: MGHRA, YSYEKL. The CDR3 region is CASSQVAEPTDTQYF. Here the CDR3 DNA reads TGCGCCAGCAGCCAAGTGGCAGAACCCACAGATACGCAGTATTTT.

The CDR3 reads CASSPNMYQETQYF. CDR3 bases: TGCGCCAGCAGCCCAAACATGTACCAAGAGACCCAGTACTTC. V gene TRBV5-1 combines with J gene TRBJ2-5; D call uncertain. This CDR3 comprises 14 residues. Trimming pared 4 bases from V and 0 bases from J, leaving 10 bases between. CDR1 SGHRS and CDR2 YFSETQ come from the germline V gene. Looking up the rest from reference TRBV5-1 and TRBJ2-5 gives the full variable domain: KAGVTQTPRYLIKTRGQQVTLSCSPISGHRSVSWYQQTPGQGLQFLFEYFSETQRNKGNFPGRFSGRQFSNSRSEMNVSTLELGDSALYLCASSPNMYQETQYFGPGTRLLVL.

The table lists this clonotype with a count of one. CDR3 in DNA: TGTGCCAGCAGTGCCTACAGGGGACGGACTGAAGCTTTCTTT. Amino acid sequence: CASSAYRGRTEAFF. This chain joins TRBV28 and TRBJ1-1; TRBD1 aligns across 7 bases. The CDR3 sequence is 14 residues long. Germline V gene sequence: CDR1 MDHEN, CDR2 SYDVKM. The V and J ends lost 5 bases and 5 bases, in that order; junction bases with no gene match: 8.

The gene calls are TRBV27 and TRBJ1-2; the D gene is possibly TRBD1 (6 bases). The CDR3 is made up of 14 amino acids. V was pared by 6 bases and J by 4 bases, with 15 bases between. CDR1 is MNHEY, CDR2 SMNVEV, per germline (reference sequence). The CDR3 DNA is TGTGCCAGCAGAAAGAGTCAGGGGAGCTATGGCTACACCTTC. It yields the protein CASRKSQGSYGYTF.

This chain uses TRBV4-1 with TRBJ1-1, with D unresolved. V was shortened by 6 bases and J by 1 base, with 15 bases between the two germline ends. Looked up from germline, CDR1 is MGHRA and CDR2 is YSYEKL. This CDR3 comprises 15 residues. The CDR3 loop is CASSLALSENTEAFF. CDR3 nucleotide sequence: TGCGCCAGCAGTCTAGCCTTGTCAGAGAACACTGAAGCTTTCTTT.

The CDR3 region is CASSSGTTPEDTQYF. CDR3 DNA sequence: TGCGCCAGCAGCTCCGGGACTACCCCCGAAGATACGCAGTATTTT. The chain uses TRBV5-1 and TRBJ2-3, with 7 bases aligning to TRBD2. Germline V gives CDR1 SGHRS, CDR2 YFSETQ. This CDR3 has 15 residues. V was pared by 3 bases and J by 5 bases, with 9 bases of the junction left unmatched.

The chain recombines TRBV3-1 with TRBJ2-1; D may be TRBD2 (7 bases). CDR3 length: 16 amino acids. V was shortened by 0 bases and J by 4 bases, with 13 bases between the two germline ends. Germline lookup yields CDR1 LGHDT and CDR2 YNNKEL (reference sequence). The CDR3 DNA reads as TGTGCCAGCAGCCAAGATGGGGGGGCTATGTACAATGAGCAGTTCTTC. As protein: CASSQDGGAMYNEQFF.

This clonotype is a singleton in its sample. The chain joins TRBV7-8 to TRBJ2-7; unclear D gene. The CDR3 loop spans 13 amino acids. Germline V gene data show CDR1 as SGHVS and CDR2 as FQNEAQ. Trimming stripped 1 base from V and 3 bases from J, with 7 bases between. CDR3 bases: TGTGCCAGCAGCTTAGGGGTCCTCTACGAGCAGTACGTC. This encodes CASSLGVLYEQYV.